The source of this T cell receptor beta chain is a study of blood T cells in healthy people across ages. Study results and limitations: Among T cells, TCR beta diversity per million cells dropped roughly linearly as age rose. When one million T cells were used, diversity estimates were thought to be underestimates.

Remarks on this clonotype: The antigen is not known.

Germline CDR1 MNHEY, CDR2 SVGAGI. The CDR3 totals 12 residues. The use of a sample-barcoded 5' primer and a J-beta primer mix characterized a second PCR of roughly 6 to 11 cycles. Each cDNA molecule received a tag from a template-switch adaptor that had 12 random nucleotides. TCRdb re-called the 5' RACE reads through MiXCR, storing one row per CDR3 protein. The sample yields more than 500,000 distinct CDR3 sequences, roughly 28% seen once. Sequencing was done on a sample of blood. The genes are TRBV6-5 and TRBJ2-5; weak D call: TRBD1 (6 bases). The end of the DNA aligns better with TRBJ2-1, so the J call may be wrong. The sequence was obtained from a woman aged 70-85 years in good health. The CDR3 sequence: CASSRLGGRQFF. The CDR3, as DNA: TGTGCCAGCAGTCGCCTAGGGGGTAGGCAGTTCTTC.